The clone carrying this T cell receptor (beta chain) showed up many times. The source material, RNA transcripts, was used to amplify TCR beta CDR3 regions. A first-round RT-PCR of the TCR CDR3 used the HTBI primer set. Each CDR3 protein gets one entry after TCRdb re-called the multiplex PCR reads with MiXCR. Among a few hundred thousand distinct CDR3 sequences, about a sixth were seen once, and the ten largest hold approximately 40%. Graves' hyperthyroidism was deemed stable given no ophthalmopathy progression within 18 months. Recently diagnosed hyperthyroidism of less than 2 months' duration affected patients aged 18 to 65. The authors took PBMCs from roughly 9.3 ml fresh peripheral blood. These data come from a study of T cells in Graves' hyperthyroidism and ophthalmopathy. Study details: The initial diagnosis was the point when peripheral blood was collected, ahead of any treatment.

Trimming cost V 0 bases and J 5 bases, with 10 bases left between them. The germline V gene has CDR1 ENHRY and CDR2 SYGVKD. The CDR3 length is 14 residues. The rearrangement joins TRBV10-3 to TRBJ2-5; maybe TRBD1 (5 bases). The sequence was collected from a man aged 35-49 years with Graves' hyperthyroidism. Sequencing input: blood. CDR3 nucleotides: TGTGCCATCAGTGAGTCAGGGGTCGTGGAGACCCAGTACTTC. Its translation: CAISESGVVETQYF.